The source of this T cell receptor (beta chain) is a study of cytomegalovirus exposure and HLA in healthy donors. A word on this clone: Its antigen remains unidentified.

The germline V gene encodes CDR1 SGHVS and CDR2 FQNEAQ. The CDR3 sequence is 19 residues long. Trimming took 5 bases from V and 3 from J; bases not matched to a gene: 21. The PCR had 60 Vbeta and 13 Jbeta primers. Sequencing was performed with immunoSEQ multiplex PCR; in TCRdb, only in-frame clones are kept and a portion is missing. The sample includes some 200,000 clones, approximately 88% seen only once; the top ten take roughly 2.8%. General study findings and limits: Among immune exposure information, only CMV serostatus was available. For most subjects, TCR beta sequences were reported to predict HLA-A and HLA-B alleles with accuracy.

Donors likely had unrecorded immune exposures despite being nominally healthy when sampled. Sequences were obtained from PBMCs. The chain carries TRBV7-8 and TRBJ2-7; TRBD2 matches 8 bases. The TCR was taken from a woman between 50 and 59 years old in good health and CMV-seropositive. CDR3 DNA: TGTGCCAGCAGCCAGCGTGGGGCGGGGGGTTCGGGTGAGCGCTACGAGCAGTACTTC. Protein: CASSQRGAGGSGERYEQYF.